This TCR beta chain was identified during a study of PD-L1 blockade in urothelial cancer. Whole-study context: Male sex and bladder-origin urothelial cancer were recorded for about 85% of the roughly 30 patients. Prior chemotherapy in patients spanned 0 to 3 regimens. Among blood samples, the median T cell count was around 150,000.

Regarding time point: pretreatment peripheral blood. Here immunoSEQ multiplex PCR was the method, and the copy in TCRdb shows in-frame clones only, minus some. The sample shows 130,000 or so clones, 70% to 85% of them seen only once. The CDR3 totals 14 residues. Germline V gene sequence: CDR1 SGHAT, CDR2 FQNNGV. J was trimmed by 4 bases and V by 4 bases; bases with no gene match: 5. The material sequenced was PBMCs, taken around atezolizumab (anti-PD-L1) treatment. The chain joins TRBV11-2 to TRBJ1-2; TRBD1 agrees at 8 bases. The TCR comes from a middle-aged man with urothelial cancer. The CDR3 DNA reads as TGTGCCAGCAGCTGGAGACAGGGGAGCTATGGCTACACCTTC. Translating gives CASSWRQGSYGYTF.